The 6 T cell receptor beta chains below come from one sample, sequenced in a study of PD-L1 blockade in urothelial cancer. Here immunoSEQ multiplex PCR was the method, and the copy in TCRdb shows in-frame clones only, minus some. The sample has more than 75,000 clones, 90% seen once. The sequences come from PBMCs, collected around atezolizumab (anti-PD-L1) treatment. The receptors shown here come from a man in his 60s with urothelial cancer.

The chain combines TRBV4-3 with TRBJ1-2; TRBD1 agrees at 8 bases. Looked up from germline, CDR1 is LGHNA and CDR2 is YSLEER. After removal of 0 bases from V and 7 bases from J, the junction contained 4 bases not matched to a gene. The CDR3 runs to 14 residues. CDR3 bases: TGCGCCAGCAGCCAAGAAGGGACAGGTGCTGGCTACACCTTC. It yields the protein CASSQEGTGAGYTF.

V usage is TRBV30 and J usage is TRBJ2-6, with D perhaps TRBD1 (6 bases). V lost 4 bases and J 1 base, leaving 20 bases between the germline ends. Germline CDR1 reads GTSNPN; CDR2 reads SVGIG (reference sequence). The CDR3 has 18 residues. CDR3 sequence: CAWIGKPGTRSGANVLTF. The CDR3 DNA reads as TGTGCCTGGATTGGAAAACCCGGGACACGGTCTGGGGCCAACGTCCTGACTTTC.

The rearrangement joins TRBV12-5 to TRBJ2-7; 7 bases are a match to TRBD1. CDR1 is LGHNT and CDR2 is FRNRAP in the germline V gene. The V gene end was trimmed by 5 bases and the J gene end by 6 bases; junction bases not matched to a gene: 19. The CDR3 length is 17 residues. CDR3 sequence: CASGEGVQGDNFFEQYF. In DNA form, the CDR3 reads TGTGCTAGTGGTGAGGGCGTTCAGGGGGACAATTTTTTCGAGCAGTACTTC.

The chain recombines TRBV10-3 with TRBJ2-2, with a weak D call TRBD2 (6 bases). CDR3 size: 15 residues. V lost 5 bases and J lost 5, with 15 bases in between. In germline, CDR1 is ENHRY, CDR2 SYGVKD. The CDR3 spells CAISPGVVGTGELFF. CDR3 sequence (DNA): TGTGCCATCAGTCCGGGGGTCGTTGGGACCGGGGAGCTGTTTTTT.

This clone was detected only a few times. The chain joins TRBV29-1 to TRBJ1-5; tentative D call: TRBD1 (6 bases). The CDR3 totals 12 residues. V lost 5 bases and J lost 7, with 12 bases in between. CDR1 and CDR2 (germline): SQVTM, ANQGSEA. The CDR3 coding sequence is TGCAGCGTTAAACAGGGCGAGCAGCCCCAGCATTTT. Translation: CSVKQGEQPQHF.

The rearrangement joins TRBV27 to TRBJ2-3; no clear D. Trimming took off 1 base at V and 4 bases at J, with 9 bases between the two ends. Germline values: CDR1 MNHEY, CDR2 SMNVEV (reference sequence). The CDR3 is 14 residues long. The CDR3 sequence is CASSLFDGADTQYF. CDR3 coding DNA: TGTGCCAGCAGTTTATTCGATGGAGCAGATACGCAGTATTTT.